This entry lists 6 T cell receptor beta chains sequenced from one sample in a study of control samples from healthy donors and cancer patients. Produced via immunoSEQ multiplex PCR; TCRdb's table is partial and in-frame only. The sample holds around 140,000 clones, about 90% seen once. The source material was blood. All receptors derive from a man younger than 30 in good health.

V is TRBV6-5 and J is TRBJ1-1, with D tentatively TRBD1 (6 bases). CDR1 and CDR2 (germline): MNHEY, SVGAGI. The length of the CDR3 is 13 residues. Trimming took 6 bases from V and 4 from J, leaving 12 bases between them. The CDR3 is CASSNGGATEAFF. In DNA, the CDR3 is TGTGCCAGCAGCAACGGGGGGGCCACTGAAGCTTTCTTT.

V usage is TRBV12-3 or TRBV12-4 and J usage is TRBJ1-1; D remains ambiguous. The CDR3 contains 12 residues. Trimming pared 3 bases from V and 2 bases from J, leaving 4 bases between. CDR3 sequence (DNA): TGTGCCAGCAGTTTTAAAAACACTGAAGCTTTCTTT. Its translation is CASSFKNTEAFF.

This sequence joins TRBV11-2 and TRBJ2-5, with TRBD1 matching 8 bases. The CDR3 contains 14 residues. The V segment lost 3 bases and the J segment 2 bases; nucleotides outside the gene matches: 2. The germline CDR1 and CDR2 sequences are SGHAT and FQNNGV. The CDR3 nucleotides read TGTGCCAGCAGCTTCAACAGGGGGCAAGAGACCCAGTACTTC. It encodes CASSFNRGQETQYF.

The chain carries TRBV27 and TRBJ2-1; 8 positions match TRBD2. V lost 0 bases, J lost 0 bases, and 4 bases stayed unmatched. CDR1 is MNHEY, CDR2 SMNVEV, per germline (reference sequence). CDR3 length equals 17 residues. The CDR3 coding sequence is TGTGCCAGCAGTTTATCTGGCGGGGGGAGCTCCTACAATGAGCAGTTCTTC. Residues: CASSLSGGGSSYNEQFF.

The chain employs TRBV10-2 and TRBJ2-5; TRBD1 agrees at 8 bases. The CDR3 runs 13 residues. The V segment lost 7 bases and the J segment 5 bases; nucleotides outside the gene matches: 6. The germline V gene has CDR1 WSHSY and CDR2 SAAADI. CDR3 sequence (DNA): TGCGCCAGCATGGGACAGGCCGTGGAGACCCAGTACTTC. Amino acid sequence: CASMGQAVETQYF.

There are a few counts of this clone. J is TRBJ1-2 and V is TRBV6-1; D is undetermined. Between the trimmed V and J ends, which lost 0 bases and 3 bases, there was a span of 2 bases. Germline V CDR1 and CDR2: MNHNS, SASEGT. The CDR3 loop spans 12 amino acids. The CDR3 DNA follows: TGTGCCAGCAGTGAAGCGGACTATGGCTACACCTTC. It encodes CASSEADYGYTF.